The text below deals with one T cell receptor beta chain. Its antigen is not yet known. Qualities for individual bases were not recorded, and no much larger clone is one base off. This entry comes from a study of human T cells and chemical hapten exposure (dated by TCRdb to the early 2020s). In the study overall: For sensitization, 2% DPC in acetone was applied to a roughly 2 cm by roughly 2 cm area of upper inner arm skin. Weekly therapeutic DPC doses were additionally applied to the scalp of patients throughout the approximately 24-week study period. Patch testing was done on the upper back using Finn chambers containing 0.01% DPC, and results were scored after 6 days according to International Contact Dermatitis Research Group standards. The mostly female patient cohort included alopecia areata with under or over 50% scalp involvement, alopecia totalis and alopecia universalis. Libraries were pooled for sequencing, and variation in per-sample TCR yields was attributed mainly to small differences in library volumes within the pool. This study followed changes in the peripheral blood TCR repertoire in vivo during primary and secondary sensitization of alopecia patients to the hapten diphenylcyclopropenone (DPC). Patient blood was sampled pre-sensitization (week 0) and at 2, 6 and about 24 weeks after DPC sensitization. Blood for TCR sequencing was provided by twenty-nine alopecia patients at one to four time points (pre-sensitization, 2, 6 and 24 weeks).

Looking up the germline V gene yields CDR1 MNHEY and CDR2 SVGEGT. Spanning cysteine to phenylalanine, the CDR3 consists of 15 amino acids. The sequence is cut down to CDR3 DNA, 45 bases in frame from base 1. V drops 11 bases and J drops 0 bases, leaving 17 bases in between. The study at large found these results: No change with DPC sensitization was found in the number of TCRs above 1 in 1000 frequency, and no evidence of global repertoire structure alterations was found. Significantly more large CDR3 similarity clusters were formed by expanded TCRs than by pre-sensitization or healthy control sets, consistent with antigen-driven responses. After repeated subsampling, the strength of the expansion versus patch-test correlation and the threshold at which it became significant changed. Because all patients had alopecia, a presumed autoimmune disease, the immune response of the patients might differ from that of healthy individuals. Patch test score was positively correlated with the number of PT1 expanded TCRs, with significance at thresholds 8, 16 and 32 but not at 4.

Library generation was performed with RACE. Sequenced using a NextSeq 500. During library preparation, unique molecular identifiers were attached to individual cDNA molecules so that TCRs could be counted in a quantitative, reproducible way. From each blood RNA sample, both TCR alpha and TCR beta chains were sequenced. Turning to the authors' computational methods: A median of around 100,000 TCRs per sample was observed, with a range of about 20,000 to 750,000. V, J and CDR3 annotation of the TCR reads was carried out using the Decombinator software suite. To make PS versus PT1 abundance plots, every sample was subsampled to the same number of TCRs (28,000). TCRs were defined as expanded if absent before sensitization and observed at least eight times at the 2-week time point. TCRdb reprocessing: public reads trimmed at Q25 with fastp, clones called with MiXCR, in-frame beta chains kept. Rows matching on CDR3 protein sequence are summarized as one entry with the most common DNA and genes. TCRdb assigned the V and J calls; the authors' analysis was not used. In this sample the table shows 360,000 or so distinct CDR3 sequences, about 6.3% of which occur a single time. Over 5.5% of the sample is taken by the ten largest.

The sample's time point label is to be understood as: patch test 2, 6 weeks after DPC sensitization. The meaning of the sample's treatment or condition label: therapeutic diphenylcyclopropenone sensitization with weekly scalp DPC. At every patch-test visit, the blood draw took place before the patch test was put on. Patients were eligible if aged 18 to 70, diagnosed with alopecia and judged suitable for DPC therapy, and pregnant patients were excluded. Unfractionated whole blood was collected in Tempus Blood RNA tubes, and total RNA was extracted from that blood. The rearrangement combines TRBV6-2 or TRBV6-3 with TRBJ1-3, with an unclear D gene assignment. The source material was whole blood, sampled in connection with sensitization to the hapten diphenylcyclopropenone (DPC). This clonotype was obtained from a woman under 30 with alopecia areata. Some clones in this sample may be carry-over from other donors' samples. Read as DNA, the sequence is TGTGCCGCCACCCTGACGGGAACCTCTGGAAACACCATATATTTT. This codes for CAATLTGTSGNTIYF.